One and the same sample provided the 9 T cell receptor beta chains below, sequenced in a study of vaccination effects on CD4 cells after COVID-19. These receptors lack a known antigen. Sequencing was performed with immunoSEQ multiplex PCR; in TCRdb, only in-frame clones are kept and a portion is missing. The data show nearly 30,000 clones, roughly 76% seen once. Expansion with viral peptide pools was applied to antigen-specific CD4+ T cells by the ViraFEST assay prior to sequencing. Upon completion of under eleven days in culture, CD4+ T cells were isolated. Two doses of BNT162b2 or mRNA-1273 vaccine were administered to participants. This specimen consisted of CD4+ T cells from PBMCs cultured with SARS-CoV-2 spike peptides, obtained after COVID-19 vaccination. The receptor set was obtained from a human donor who received a COVID-19 vaccine. Some clones in this sample may be carry-over from other donors' samples.

The chain recombines TRBV6-1 with TRBJ1-6, with D perhaps TRBD1 (6 bases). Deletions cut 2 bases from V and 10 bases from J, with 21 bases between. The CDR3 has 17 residues. Germline CDR1 reads MNHNS; CDR2 reads SASEGT. The CDR3 DNA follows: TGTGCCAGCAGTGAATTGTTTATGGGGGCTCGGGGCTCACCCCTCCACTTT. It yields the protein CASSELFMGARGSPLHF.

This chain joins TRBV24-1 and TRBJ1-5; TRBD1 matches at 7 bases. Germline assignment: CDR1 KGHDR and CDR2 SFDVKD. Trimming at V came to 5 bases and at J to 4 bases, leaving 4 bases not matched to a gene. There are 14 residues in the CDR3. CDR3 sequence (DNA): TGTGCCACCAGTGTTGGACAGGATAATCAGCCCCAGCATTTT. Translating gives CATSVGQDNQPQHF.

The chain has TRBV5-8 and TRBJ1-1; D call uncertain. The CDR3 length is 15 residues. Trimming left V 0 bases short and J 2 bases short, with 11 bases between. Germline V gene data show CDR1 as SGHTS and CDR2 as YDEGEE. Here the CDR3 reads CASSLVGWSNTEAFF. The CDR3 DNA sequence: TGTGCCAGCAGCTTGGTCGGGTGGTCAAACACTGAAGCTTTCTTT.

The rearrangement links TRBV5-1 to TRBJ1-3; a possible D gene is TRBD1 (5 bases). Trimming left V 0 bases short and J 0 bases short, with 7 bases between. This CDR3 spans 15 amino acids. CDR1 and CDR2 (germline): SGHRS, YFSETQ. The CDR3 reads CASSLGGTSGNTIYF. In nucleotides, the CDR3 is TGCGCCAGCAGCTTGGGGGGGACCTCTGGAAACACCATATATTTT.

The rearrangement links TRBV18 to TRBJ1-5; D is unclear. Germline CDR1 reads KGHSH; CDR2 reads LQKENI. The germline V and J ends were trimmed by 2 bases and 1 base, with 12 bases remaining between them. The CDR3 contains 16 residues. For the CDR3, the DNA is TGTGCCAGCTCACCATACACAGCTATCAGCAATCAGCCCCAGCATTTT. It specifies CASSPYTAISNQPQHF.

J is TRBJ2-1 and V is TRBV5-1; D uncertain. CDR3 length: 17 residues. Germline CDR1 SGHRS, CDR2 YFSETQ. V was shortened by 0 bases and J by 4 bases, with 17 bases between the two germline ends. The CDR3 loop reads CASSLGPLGNAYNEQFF. CDR3 bases: TGCGCCAGCAGCTTGGGGCCCCTTGGCAATGCATACAATGAGCAGTTCTTC.

This chain uses TRBV19 with TRBJ2-1; 12 bases agree with TRBD1. The V gene's germline CDR1 is LNHDA and CDR2 SQIVND (reference sequence). There are 16 residues in the CDR3. V gave up 6 bases and J gave up 9 bases; unmatched junction bases: 12. CDR3 residues: CASRPLGTGGGGEQFF. The CDR3 region has the DNA TGTGCCAGTAGACCTCTCGGGACAGGGGGCGGAGGTGAGCAGTTCTTC. The whole variable domain, filled in from reference TRBV19 and TRBJ2-1, reads DGGITQSPKYLFRKEGQNVTLSCEQNLNHDAMYWYRQDPGQGLRLIYYSQIVNDFQKGDIAEGYSVSREKKESFPLTVTSAQKNPTAFYLCASRPLGTGGGGEQFFGPGTRLTVL.

This clone was seen more than once but under ten times. This chain uses TRBV5-1 with TRBJ2-5; D gene unclear. The germline CDR1 and CDR2 sequences are SGHRS and YFSETQ. This CDR3 is 11 amino acids long. Deletions cut 6 bases from V and 1 base from J, with 4 bases between. CDR3 amino acids: CASTLQETQYF. The CDR3 coding sequence is TGCGCCAGCACCCTCCAAGAGACCCAGTACTTC. The full variable domain, with the rest looked up from reference TRBV5-1 and TRBJ2-5, is KAGVTQTPRYLIKTRGQQVTLSCSPISGHRSVSWYQQTPGQGLQFLFEYFSETQRNKGNFPGRFSGRQFSNSRSEMNVSTLELGDSALYLCASTLQETQYFGPGTRLLVL.

The chain uses TRBV12-3 or TRBV12-4 and TRBJ2-5; 7 bases are shared with TRBD1. The junction had 6 bases not matched to a gene; V was cut back by 6 bases and J by 5 bases. This CDR3 region has 13 residues. CDR3 sequence: CASSRQGGETQYF. The CDR3 nucleotides are TGTGCCAGCAGCCGACAGGGTGGGGAGACCCAGTACTTC.